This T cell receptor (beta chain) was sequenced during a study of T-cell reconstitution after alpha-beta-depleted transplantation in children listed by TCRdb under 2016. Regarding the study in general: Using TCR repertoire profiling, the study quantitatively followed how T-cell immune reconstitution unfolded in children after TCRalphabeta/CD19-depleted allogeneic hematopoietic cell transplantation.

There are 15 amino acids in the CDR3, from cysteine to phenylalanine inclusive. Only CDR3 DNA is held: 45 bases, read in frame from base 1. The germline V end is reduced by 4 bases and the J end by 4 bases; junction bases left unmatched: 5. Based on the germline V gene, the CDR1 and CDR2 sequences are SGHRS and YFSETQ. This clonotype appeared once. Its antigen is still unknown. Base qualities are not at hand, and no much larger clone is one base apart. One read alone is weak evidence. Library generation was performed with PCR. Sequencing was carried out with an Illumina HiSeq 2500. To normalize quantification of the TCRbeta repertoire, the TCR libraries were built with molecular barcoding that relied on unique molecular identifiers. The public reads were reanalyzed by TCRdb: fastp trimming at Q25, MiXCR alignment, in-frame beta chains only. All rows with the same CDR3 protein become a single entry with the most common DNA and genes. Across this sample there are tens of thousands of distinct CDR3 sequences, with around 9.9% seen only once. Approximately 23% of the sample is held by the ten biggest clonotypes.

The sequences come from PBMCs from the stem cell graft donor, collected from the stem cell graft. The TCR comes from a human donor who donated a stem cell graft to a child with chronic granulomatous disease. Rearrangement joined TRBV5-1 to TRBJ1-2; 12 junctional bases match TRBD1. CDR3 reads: CASSEGQGAVYGYTF. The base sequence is TGCGCCAGCAGCGAGGGACAGGGGGCTGTCTATGGCTACACCTTC.